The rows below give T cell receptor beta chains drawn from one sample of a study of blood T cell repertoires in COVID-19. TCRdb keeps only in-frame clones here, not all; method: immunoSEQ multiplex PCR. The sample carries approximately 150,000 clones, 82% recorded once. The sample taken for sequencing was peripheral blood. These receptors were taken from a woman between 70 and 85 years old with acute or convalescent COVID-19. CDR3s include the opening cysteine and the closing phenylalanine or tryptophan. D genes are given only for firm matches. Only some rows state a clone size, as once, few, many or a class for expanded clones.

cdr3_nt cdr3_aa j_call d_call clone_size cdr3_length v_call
TGTGCCAGCAGTTTACTACAGGGAGAGACCCAGTACTTC CASSLLQGETQYF TRBJ2-5 NA NA 13 TRBV28
TGCGCCAGCAGCATCGGTCGTTCCTACAATGAGCAGTTCTTC CASSIGRSYNEQFF TRBJ2-1 NA NA 14 TRBV5-1
TGTGCCAGCAGTCTCTCCCCCTCTGGGGCCAACGTCCTGACTTTC CASSLSPSGANVLTF TRBJ2-6 NA NA 15 TRBV27
TGTGCCAGCAGTTCGGCTCTCGGGGGCACAGATACGCAGTATTTT CASSSALGGTDTQYF TRBJ2-3 NA NA 15 TRBV27
TGTGCCAGCAGGGATCGGGGTTCGCCCCTCCACTTT CASRDRGSPLHF TRBJ1-6 NA few 12 TRBV6-5
TGTGCCAGCAGGACTGGACAGGGCTATAATTCACCCCTCCACTTT CASRTGQGYNSPLHF TRBJ1-6 TRBD1 once 15 TRBV7-2
TGTGCCAGCAGTCCTAATACAGGGTATGGCTACACCTTC CASSPNTGYGYTF TRBJ1-2 NA NA 13 TRBV3-1/TRBV3-2
TGTGCCAGCAGCTACTCCGGGAGCCAAGAGACCCAGTACTTC CASSYSGSQETQYF TRBJ2-5 NA once 14 TRBV7-9
TGTGCCGGGACCGCGGGGGGCTGTAATGAGCAGTTCTTC CAGTAGGCNEQFF TRBJ2-1 TRBD2 many 13 TRBV9
TGTGCCAGCAGCTTTGCCGGGACTAGCACGCAGTTCTTC CASSFAGTSTQFF TRBJ2-1 TRBD2 NA 13 TRBV5-8
TGTGCCAGCAGCTTAGATTCAGGGACCGGGGAGCTGTTTTTT CASSLDSGTGELFF TRBJ2-2 NA NA 14 TRBV11-3
TGTGCCAGCAGTTCAGACAACACTTACAACTATGGCTACACCTTC CASSSDNTYNYGYTF TRBJ1-2 NA NA 15 TRBV27
TGTGCCAGCAGGGGGACAGGGGTAGTGACCGGGGAGCTGTTTTTT CASRGTGVVTGELFF TRBJ2-2 TRBD1 once 15 TRBV28
TGTGCCACCAGTGAGGGGGGGGACGGGAGCACAGATACGCAGTATTTT CATSEGGDGSTDTQYF TRBJ2-3 TRBD2 NA 16 TRBV24-1
TGTGCCAGCAGTATGGGGGCAGGGGATACGCAGTATTTT CASSMGAGDTQYF TRBJ2-3 NA NA 13 TRBV27
TGTGCCAGCAGCATCAGGGACACCACGAATAACACCGGGGAGCTGTTTTTT CASSIRDTTNNTGELFF TRBJ2-2 NA NA 17 TRBV21-1
TGTGCCAGCAGCTTAGCCCAGACTAGCGGGAACGCCGGGGAGCTGTTTTTT CASSLAQTSGNAGELFF TRBJ2-2 TRBD2 NA 17 TRBV7-6